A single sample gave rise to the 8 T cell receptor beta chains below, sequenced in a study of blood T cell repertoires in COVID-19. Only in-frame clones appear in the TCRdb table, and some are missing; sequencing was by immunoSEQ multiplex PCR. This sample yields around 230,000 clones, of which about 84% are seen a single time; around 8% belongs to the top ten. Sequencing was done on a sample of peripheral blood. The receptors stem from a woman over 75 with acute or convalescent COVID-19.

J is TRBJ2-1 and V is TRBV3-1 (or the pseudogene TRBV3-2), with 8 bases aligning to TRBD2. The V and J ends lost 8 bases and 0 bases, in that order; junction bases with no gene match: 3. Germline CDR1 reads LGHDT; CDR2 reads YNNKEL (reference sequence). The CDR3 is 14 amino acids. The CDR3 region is CASHSGGSYNEQFF. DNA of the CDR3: TGTGCCAGCCACAGCGGGGGCTCCTACAATGAGCAGTTCTTC.

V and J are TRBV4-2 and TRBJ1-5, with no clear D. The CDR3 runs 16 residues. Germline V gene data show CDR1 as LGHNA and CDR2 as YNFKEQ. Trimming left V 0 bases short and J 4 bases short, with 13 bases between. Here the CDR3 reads CASSQELAGQNQPQHF. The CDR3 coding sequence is TGTGCCAGCAGCCAAGAATTGGCAGGTCAAAATCAGCCCCAGCATTTT.

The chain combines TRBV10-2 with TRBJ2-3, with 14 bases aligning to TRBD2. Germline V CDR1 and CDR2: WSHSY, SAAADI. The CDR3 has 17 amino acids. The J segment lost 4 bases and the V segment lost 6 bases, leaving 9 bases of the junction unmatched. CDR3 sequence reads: CASSPGTSGRRSDTQYF. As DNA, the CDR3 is TGCGCCAGCAGCCCCGGGACTAGCGGGAGACGGTCAGATACGCAGTATTTT.

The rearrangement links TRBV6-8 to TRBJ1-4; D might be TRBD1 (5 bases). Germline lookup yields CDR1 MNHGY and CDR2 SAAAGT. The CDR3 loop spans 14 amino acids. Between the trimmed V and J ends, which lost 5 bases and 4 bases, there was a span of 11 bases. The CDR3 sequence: CASSPRDCNEKLFF. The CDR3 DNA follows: TGTGCCAGCAGTCCCCGGGACTGTAATGAAAAACTGTTTTTT.

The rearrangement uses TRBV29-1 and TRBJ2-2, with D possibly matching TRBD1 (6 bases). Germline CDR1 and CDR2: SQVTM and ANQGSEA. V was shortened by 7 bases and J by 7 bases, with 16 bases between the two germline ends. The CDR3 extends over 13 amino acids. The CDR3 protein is CSGLRTGNGELFF. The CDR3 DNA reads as TGCAGCGGGCTAAGAACAGGGAACGGGGAGCTGTTTTTT.

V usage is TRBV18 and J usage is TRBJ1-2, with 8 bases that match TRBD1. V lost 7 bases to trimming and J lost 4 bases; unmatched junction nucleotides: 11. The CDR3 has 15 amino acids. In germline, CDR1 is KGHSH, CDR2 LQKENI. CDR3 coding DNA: TGTGCCAGCTTACACGGGGCGACAGGGGCCTATGGCTACACCTTC. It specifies CASLHGATGAYGYTF.

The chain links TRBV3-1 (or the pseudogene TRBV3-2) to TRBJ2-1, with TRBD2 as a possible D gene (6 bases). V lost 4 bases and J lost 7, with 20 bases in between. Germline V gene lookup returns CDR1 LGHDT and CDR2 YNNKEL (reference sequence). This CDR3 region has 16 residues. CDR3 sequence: CASSRYQGLAYNEQFF. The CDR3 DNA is TGTGCCAGCAGCCGATACCAGGGACTCGCTTATAATGAGCAGTTCTTC.

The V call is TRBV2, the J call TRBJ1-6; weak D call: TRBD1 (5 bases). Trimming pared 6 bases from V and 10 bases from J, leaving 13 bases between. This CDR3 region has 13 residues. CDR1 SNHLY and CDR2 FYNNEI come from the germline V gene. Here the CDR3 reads CASRWRGESPLHF. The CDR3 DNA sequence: TGTGCCAGCAGGTGGAGGGGTGAGTCACCCCTCCACTTT.